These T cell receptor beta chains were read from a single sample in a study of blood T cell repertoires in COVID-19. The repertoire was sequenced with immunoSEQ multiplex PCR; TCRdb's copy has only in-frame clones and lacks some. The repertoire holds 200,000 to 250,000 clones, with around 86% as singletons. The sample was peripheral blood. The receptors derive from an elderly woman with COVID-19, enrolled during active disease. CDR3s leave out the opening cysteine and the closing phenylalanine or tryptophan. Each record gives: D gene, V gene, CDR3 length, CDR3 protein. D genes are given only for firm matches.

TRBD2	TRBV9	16	ASSAERLAGVPSETQY
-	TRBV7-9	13	ASSLGLLEDQPQH
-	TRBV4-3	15	ASSQDLGQGSYNEQF
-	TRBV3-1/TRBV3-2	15	ASSQDWGRGFNSPLH
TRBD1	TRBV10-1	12	ASSERTGNYGYT
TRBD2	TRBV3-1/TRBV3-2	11	ASSQGSLAEQY
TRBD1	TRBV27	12	ASTLTGWNSPLH
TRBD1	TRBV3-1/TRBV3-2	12	ASSPTGFDYGYT
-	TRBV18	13	ASSADRSSYNEQF
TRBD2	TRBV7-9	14	ASSSSGTSGSGEQY
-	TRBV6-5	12	ASAGLSFNQPQH
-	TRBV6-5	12	ASRAWTNTGELF
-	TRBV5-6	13	ASSPWDMSNYGYT
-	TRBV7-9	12	ASSGPRDTYGYT
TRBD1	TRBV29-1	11	SFTGTVNEKLF
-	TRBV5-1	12	ASSFGQTNNEQF
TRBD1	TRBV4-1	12	ASSRQGMNTEAF
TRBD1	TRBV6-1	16	ASSERDRGTAYNQPQH
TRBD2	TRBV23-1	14	ASSQSAGVCTDTQY
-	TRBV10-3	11	AISEYTPGELF
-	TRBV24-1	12	ATTDRKNTGELF
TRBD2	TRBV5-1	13	ASSLDGGASETQY
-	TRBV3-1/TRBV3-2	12	ASTSGRSNYGYT
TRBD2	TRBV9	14	ASSSGLAGGSETQY
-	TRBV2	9	ASSRGYGYT
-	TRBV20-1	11	SASLAHNSPLH
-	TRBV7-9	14	ASSPFSLEGTDTQY
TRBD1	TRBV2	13	ASSEWGTGTDTQY
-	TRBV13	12	ASSLTGAGNTIY
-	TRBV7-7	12	ASSFTLNTGELF
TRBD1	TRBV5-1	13	ASSPLTGVGNTIY
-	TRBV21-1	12	ASSRGQPNEKLF
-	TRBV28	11	ACSLLGGYGYT
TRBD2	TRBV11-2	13	ASSLIHLAGHEQF
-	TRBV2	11	ASSVGANTEAF
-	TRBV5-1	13	ASSLAASSGNTIY
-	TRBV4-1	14	ASSQGRRGLNYGYT
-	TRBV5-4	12	ASSLGSPGTEAF
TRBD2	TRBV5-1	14	ASSPTSGGHGGELF
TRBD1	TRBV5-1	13	ASSYTGGAYYEQY
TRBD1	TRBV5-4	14	ASRRTGAPNTGELF
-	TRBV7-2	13	ASRLGQSLLGELF
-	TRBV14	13	ASSQGLGVSYEQY
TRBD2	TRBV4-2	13	ASSQVYGGEGEQF
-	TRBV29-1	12	SVSGVSGANVLT
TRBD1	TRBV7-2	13	ASSTRQGANYGYT
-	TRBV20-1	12	SASLVGGGGEAF
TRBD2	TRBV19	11	ATRGLAGAQQY
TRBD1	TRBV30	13	AWSVAQGARYGYT
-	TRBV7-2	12	ASTAEWAGDTQY
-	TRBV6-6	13	ASSYGQPSNQPQH
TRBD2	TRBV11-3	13	ASSLRSGSGDEQY
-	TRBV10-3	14	AISDPAKRSVAEAF
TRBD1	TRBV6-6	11	ASTGQGSQPQH
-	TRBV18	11	ASSPTGIHEQY
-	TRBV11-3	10	ASSLSGETQY
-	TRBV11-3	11	ASSLITAYEQY
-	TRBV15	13	ATSKAGMYYNEQF
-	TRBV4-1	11	ASRGRTNTEAF